The 32 T cell receptor beta chains presented below share a single source sample, sequenced in a study of blood T cells in healthy people across ages. With a J-beta primer mix and a sample-barcoded 5' primer, a second PCR ran about 7 to 12 cycles. TCRdb called the 5' RACE reads again in MiXCR, with one record for every CDR3 protein. The sample has hundreds of thousands of distinct CDR3 sequences; less than 60% are singletons. The sequencing input was blood. Every receptor here comes from an elderly man in good health.

Written as DNA, the CDR3 is TGTGCCAGCAGCCAAAGAGGGCGGGAAAACACCGGGGAGCTGTTTTTT. It is translated as CASSQRGRENTGELFF. The genes are TRBV4-2 and TRBJ2-2; D may be TRBD2 (6 bases). Germline V lookup: CDR1 LGHNA, CDR2 YNFKEQ. CDR3 length: 16 amino acids. Trimming took 2 bases from V and 2 from J, leaving 12 bases between them.

This clonotype occurred a few times. The chain is built from TRBV5-5 and TRBJ1-6; the D is unclear. V lost 4 bases to trimming and J lost 9 bases, with 8 bases between them. Germline loops: CDR1 SGHKS, CDR2 YYEKEE (reference sequence). The length of the CDR3 is 12 residues. The DNA of the CDR3 is TGTGCCAGCAGCCAGTCCACTTCACCCCTCCACTTT. Encoded protein: CASSQSTSPLHF.

The CDR3 reads CASSRTEPGELFF. CDR3 DNA: TGTGCCAGCAGCCGGACAGAACCCGGGGAGCTGTTTTTT. This chain joins TRBV6-5 and TRBJ2-2; D may be TRBD1 (6 bases). Germline CDR1 is MNHEY and CDR2 is SVGAGI. The CDR3 sequence is 13 residues long. Trimming took 6 bases from V and 6 from J, leaving 11 bases between them.

The rearrangement links TRBV25-1 to TRBJ2-5, with a weak D call TRBD1 (6 bases). Germline CDR1 is MGHDK and CDR2 is SYGVNS. Trimming cost V 3 bases and J 3 bases, with 8 bases left between them. CDR3 size: 13 residues. The CDR3 DNA sequence: TGTGCCAGCAGTGACAGGGGAGAAGAGACCCAGTACTTC. Protein: CASSDRGEETQYF.

In regard to this clonotype: Possible read error: a much larger clone is one base away. This chain links TRBV4-3 with TRBJ2-7; a weak D match, TRBD2 (5 bases). The V end lost 0 bases, the J end lost 7 bases, and 13 bases lay between the germline ends. There are 14 residues in the CDR3. Looked up from germline, CDR1 is LGHNA and CDR2 is YSLEER. The CDR3 nucleotides read TGCGCCAGCAGCCAAGATCACGGACTCAATGAGCAGTACTTC. The encoded protein is CASSQDHGLNEQYF.

This clonotype was seen just once. CDR3 region: CASSPGQIPLNTEAFF. Here the CDR3 DNA reads TGCGCCAGCAGCCCGGGACAGATTCCGCTTAACACTGAAGCTTTCTTT. The gene calls are TRBV5-1 and TRBJ1-1; 7 nucleotides line up with TRBD1. Germline V gives CDR1 SGHRS, CDR2 YFSETQ. Germline trimming cut 4 bases from V and 2 bases from J; bases unmatched to any gene: 11. This CDR3 comprises 16 residues.

Note on this clonotype: A much larger clone sits a single nucleotide away, making a read error possible. V is TRBV7-3 and J is TRBJ2-7; 11 positions agree with TRBD2. The CDR3 contains 15 residues. Per the germline V gene, CDR1 is SGHTA and CDR2 is FQGTGA. Unmatched junction bases numbered 10, after V lost 5 bases and J lost 7 bases. CDR3 protein: CASSPRLAGNNEQYF. CDR3 nucleotides: TGTGCCAGCAGCCCCCGACTAGCGGGAAACAATGAGCAGTACTTC.

V gene TRBV7-2 combines with J gene TRBJ2-7; the match to TRBD2 covers 13 bases. The CDR3 consists of 17 residues. J was trimmed by 1 base and V by 6 bases; bases with no gene match: 9. Germline V gives CDR1 SGHTA, CDR2 FQGNSA. CDR3 in DNA: TGTGCCAGCAGAAGGGGGACTAGCGGGGATATTTCCTACGAGCAGTACTTC. Protein: CASRRGTSGDISYEQYF. The whole variable domain, filled in from reference TRBV7-2 and TRBJ2-7, reads GAGVSQSPSNKVTEKGKDVELRCDPISGHTALYWYRQSLGQGLEFLIYFQGNSAPDKSGLPSDRFSAERTGGSVSTLTIQRTQQEDSAVYLCASRRGTSGDISYEQYFGPGTRLTVT.

This chain links TRBV30 with TRBJ2-7, with 10 bases lining up with TRBD2. Germline values: CDR1 GTSNPN, CDR2 SVGIG (reference sequence). The CDR3 consists of 14 residues. J was trimmed by 6 bases and V by 0 bases; bases with no gene match: 5. CDR3 nucleotide sequence: TGTGCCTGGAGTGTGGTAAGCGGGAGGGGCGAGCAGTACTTC. The encoded protein is CAWSVVSGRGEQYF.

The chain employs TRBV18 and TRBJ2-2; the D gene is possibly TRBD1 (6 bases). CDR1 and CDR2 (germline): KGHSH, LQKENI. V was clipped by 6 bases and J by 11 bases, with 22 bases between them. The CDR3 length is 15 residues. This CDR3 is CASSTTGLQPVELFF. The CDR3 nucleotides are TGTGCCAGCTCCACTACAGGGCTACAACCGGTCGAGCTGTTTTTT. Variable domain in full (rest from reference TRBV18 and TRBJ2-2): NAGVMQNPRHLVRRRGQEARLRCSPMKGHSHVYWYRQLPEEGLKFMVYLQKENIIDESGMPKERFSAEFPKEGPSILRIQQVVRGDSAAYFCASSTTGLQPVELFFGEGSRLTVL.

The chain joins TRBV10-3 to TRBJ1-4, with unresolved D. CDR1 is ENHRY and CDR2 is SYGVKD in the germline V gene. Deletions cut 4 bases from V and 4 bases from J, with 7 bases between. The CDR3 runs 13 residues. The CDR3 DNA is TGTGCCATCAGTGCAACAAATAATGAAAAACTGTTTTTT. Its translation: CAISATNNEKLFF.

This clonotype was seen a single time. The chain links TRBV3-1 to TRBJ2-1; D gene unclear. V lost 4 bases to trimming and J lost 0 bases, with 16 bases between them. Germline assignment: CDR1 LGHDT and CDR2 YNNKEL (reference sequence). The CDR3 contains 17 residues. This CDR3 reads CASSPPRVQSSYNEQFF. As DNA, the CDR3 is TGTGCCAGCAGCCCGCCCCGGGTTCAGAGCTCCTACAATGAGCAGTTCTTC.

This clonotype was seen at least ten times. The V call is TRBV4-1, the J call TRBJ1-5; D remains unclear. CDR1 is MGHRA, CDR2 YSYEKL, per germline. The CDR3 is 18 residues long. The V and J ends lost 0 bases and 7 bases respectively, with 22 bases between them. DNA for the CDR3: TGCGCCAGCAGCCAAGAAGGTGGGCCGGGGAGAACTGGCCAGCCCCAGCATTTT. It yields the protein CASSQEGGPGRTGQPQHF.

This clonotype has more than one count but fewer than ten. This chain links TRBV11-1 with TRBJ2-5; TRBD2 agrees at 14 bases. Looked up from germline, CDR1 is SGHAT and CDR2 is FQDESV (reference sequence). The CDR3 sequence is 16 residues long. The V segment lost 4 bases and the J segment 4 bases; nucleotides outside the gene matches: 5. The CDR3 coding sequence is TGTGCCAGCAGCTCGGGACTAGCGGGAGATATAGAGACCCAGTACTTC. This codes for CASSSGLAGDIETQYF. Supplemented by reference TRBV11-1 and TRBJ2-5, the full variable domain reads EAEVAQSPRYKITEKSQAVAFWCDPISGHATLYWYRQILGQGPELLVQFQDESVVDDSQLPKDRFSAERLKGVDSTLKIQPAELGDSAMYLCASSSGLAGDIETQYFGPGTRLLVL.

This clonotype was picked up one time. The junction departs from germline at one end; a sequencing error may be responsible. The chain joins TRBV9 to TRBJ2-1; unclear D gene. Germline-derived CDR1 and CDR2 are SGDLS and YYNGEE. CDR3 size: 14 residues. CDR3 residues: CAGSVASSSNEQFF. CDR3 in DNA: TGTGCCGGCAGCGTAGCTTCCTCCAGCAATGAGCAGTTCTTC. The full variable domain, rest sourced from reference TRBV9 and TRBJ2-1, is DSGVTQTPKHLITATGQRVTLRCSPRSGDLSVYWYQQSLDQGLQFLIQYYNGEERAKGNILERFSAQQFPDLHSELNLSSLELGDSALYFCAGSVASSSNEQFFGPGTRLTVL.

This clonotype was recorded a few times. The V gene is TRBV7-8, the J gene TRBJ2-1; tentative D call: TRBD2 (5 bases). Trimming cost V 5 bases and J 5 bases, with 19 bases left between them. From germline, CDR1 is SGHVS and CDR2 FQNEAQ. This CDR3 has 16 amino acids. CDR3 sequence (DNA): TGTGCCAGCAGCCCCAACGGGCTAGCTGGACACAATGAGCAGTTCTTC. The encoded protein is CASSPNGLAGHNEQFF.

Of note for this clonotype: A much bigger clone sits one base away, suggesting this may be a read error. The genes are TRBV24-1 and TRBJ2-5; 7 nucleotides agree with TRBD1. The V gene end was trimmed by 1 base and the J gene end by 11 bases; junction bases not matched to a gene: 18. Germline CDR1 is KGHDR and CDR2 is SFDVKD. This CDR3 is 17 amino acids long. The CDR3 bases are TGTGCCACCAGTGATTTACGACAGGGCAATACCTACAATGAGCAGTACTTC. Its translation: CATSDLRQGNTYNEQYF.

The sample holds many counts of this clonotype. The rearrangement joins TRBV12-3 or TRBV12-4 to TRBJ2-5; no reliable D call. V gave up 3 bases and J gave up 5 bases, with 13 bases separating them. The CDR3 consists of 14 residues. The CDR3 coding sequence is TGTGCCAGCAGTTTTTCCTCTTTGGGTGAGACCCAGTACTTC. This codes for CASSFSSLGETQYF.

V and J are TRBV6-2 or TRBV6-3 and TRBJ2-4, with D perhaps given as TRBD1 or TRBD2 (5 bases each). The germline CDR1 and CDR2 sequences are MNHEY and SVGEGT. The CDR3 consists of 13 residues. Trimming removed 3 bases from V and 6 bases from J, with 9 bases in between. Here the CDR3 DNA reads TGTGCCAGCAGTTATGGGGGTTCAAACATTCAGTACTTC. Protein product: CASSYGGSNIQYF.

This clonotype was recorded a few times. The rearrangement joins TRBV2 to TRBJ1-1; D remains unclear. With 3 bases removed from V and 12 bases from J, the gap between germline ends came to 14 bases. This CDR3 contains 12 residues. Germline V gene lookup returns CDR1 SNHLY and CDR2 FYNNEI. In DNA, the CDR3 is TGTGCCAGCAGTGACGGGTACTTGGGGACTTTCTTT. Protein: CASSDGYLGTFF.

This clonotype appeared a single time. CDR3 DNA sequence: TGTGCCAGCAGTACCCGGACTAGCGGGGAGACCCAGTACTTC. Translation: CASSTRTSGETQYF. The chain uses TRBV6-2 or TRBV6-3 and TRBJ2-5, with TRBD2 matching 11 bases. Per germline, CDR1 MNHEY and CDR2 SVGEGT. This CDR3 is 14 amino acids long. V was pared by 5 bases and J by 5 bases, with 4 bases of the junction left unmatched.

The chain combines TRBV4-3 with TRBJ1-1; the match to TRBD1 covers 9 bases. CDR1 LGHNA and CDR2 YSLEER come from the germline V gene. CDR3 length equals 14 residues. The V gene end was trimmed by 6 bases and the J gene end by 1 base; junction bases not matched to a gene: 3. The CDR3 spells CASRPGQGNTEAFF. CDR3 nucleotide sequence: TGCGCCAGCAGACCGGGACAGGGGAACACTGAAGCTTTCTTT.

This clonotype was detected ten times or more. The chain has TRBV7-2 and TRBJ2-1; tentative D call: TRBD2 (5 bases). Trimming shortened V by 2 bases and J by 2 bases, and 10 bases separated the two germline ends. The germline CDR1 and CDR2 sequences are SGHTA and FQGNSA. The CDR3 is 15 amino acids. CDR3 DNA: TGTGCCAGCAGCTTAAGGGAGTTGCCCTACAATGAGCAGTTCTTC. Translation: CASSLRELPYNEQFF. The variable domain in full, completed from reference TRBV7-2 and TRBJ2-1, reads GAGVSQSPSNKVTEKGKDVELRCDPISGHTALYWYRQSLGQGLEFLIYFQGNSAPDKSGLPSDRFSAERTGGSVSTLTIQRTQQEDSAVYLCASSLRELPYNEQFFGPGTRLTVL.

For this clonotype: It may be a read error: a sequence one base away is much more abundant. CDR3 nucleotide sequence: TGTGCCAACAGCCTTCGACAGGGATCACCCCTCCACTTT. Protein sequence: CANSLRQGSPLHF. The chain is built from TRBV5-8 and TRBJ1-6; 7 bases agree with TRBD1. The CDR3 is 13 residues long. Germline lookup yields CDR1 SGHTS and CDR2 YDEGEE.

The V call is TRBV7-6, the J call TRBJ2-7, with D possibly TRBD1 on 7 matching bases. CDR1 and CDR2 from the germline V gene are SGHVS and FNYEAQ. Trimming removed 3 bases from V and 1 base from J, with 16 bases in between. The CDR3 contains 16 residues. As DNA, the CDR3 is TGTGCCAGCAGCTTGGCCGCAGGGGGGATTTCCTACGAGCAGTACTTC. Translation gives CASSLAAGGISYEQYF.

Details on this clonotype: A much larger clone differs from this one at a single base, so this may be a read error. The chain employs TRBV20-1 and TRBJ2-1, with 8 positions matching TRBD2. CDR1 and CDR2 from the germline V gene are DFQATT and SNEGSKA (reference sequence). Losses at the gene ends were 1 base for V and 2 bases for J; bases not matched to a gene: 19. The CDR3 consists of 20 residues. The DNA of the CDR3 is TGCAGTGCTAGAGCTTATGCGGGGGGAATGGGCCCAGGGCCCTACAATGAGCAGTTCTTC. It is translated as CSARAYAGGMGPGPYNEQFF.

In regard to this clonotype: This may arise from a read error, as a much more abundant clone is one base away. V gene TRBV29-1 combines with J gene TRBJ2-1, with 9 positions matching TRBD1. The CDR3 has 15 residues. In germline, CDR1 is SQVTM, CDR2 ANQGSEA. Trimming cost V 6 bases and J 6 bases; bases outside gene matches: 12. The CDR3 DNA sequence: TGCAGCGTCAACACCGGGACAGGGTTTCTCAATGAGCAGTTCTTC. Translation: CSVNTGTGFLNEQFF.

The CDR3 reads CASSLKDRSDYTF. The CDR3, as DNA: TGTGCCAGCAGCCTTAAAGACAGATCTGACTACACCTTC. This chain joins TRBV7-3 and TRBJ1-2; perhaps TRBD1 as D (5 bases). Per the germline V gene, CDR1 is SGHTA and CDR2 is FQGTGA. The CDR3 consists of 13 residues. Trimming took 5 bases from V and 10 from J, leaving 17 bases between them. Variable domain in full (rest from reference TRBV7-3 and TRBJ1-2): GAGVSQTPSNKVTEKGKYVELRCDPISGHTALYWYRQSLGQGPEFLIYFQGTGAADDSGLPNDRFFAVRPEGSVSTLKIQRTERGDSAVYLCASSLKDRSDYTFGSGTRLTVV.

Concerning this clonotype: The junction differs from germline at one of its ends, possibly a read error. The V gene is TRBV4-3, the J gene TRBJ2-1, with D possibly called TRBD1 or TRBD2 (5 bases each). The CDR3 covers 17 residues. The germline V gene has CDR1 LGHNA and CDR2 YSLEER. CDR3 sequence: CVSSQAYRDPLGREQFF. CDR3 DNA: TGCGTCAGCAGCCAGGCTTACCGGGACCCCTTAGGGCGTGAGCAGTTCTTC.

Remarks on this clonotype: The junction departs from germline at one end; a sequencing error may be responsible. V and J are TRBV6-6 and TRBJ2-5, with 7 positions matching TRBD2. The CDR3 sequence is 15 residues long. CDR1 and CDR2 from the germline V gene are MNHNY and SVGAGI (reference sequence). The chain's CDR3 is CASSYGGRAGETRYF. As DNA, the CDR3 is TGTGCCAGCAGTTACGGTGGGAGGGCCGGAGAGACCCGGTACTTC.

V usage is TRBV11-2 and J usage is TRBJ2-5; D possibly corresponds to TRBD2 (5 bases). The germline V gene encodes CDR1 SGHAT and CDR2 FQNNGV. V was shortened by 4 bases and J by 1 base, with 16 bases between the two germline ends. The CDR3 is 16 residues long. The CDR3 DNA reads as TGTGCCAGCAGCTCTGGACTGTTCCAAGGCCAAGAGACCCAGTACTTC. Amino acids: CASSSGLFQGQETQYF. The full variable domain, completed using reference TRBV11-2 and TRBJ2-5, is EAGVAQSPRYKIIEKRQSVAFWCNPISGHATLYWYQQILGQGPKLLIQFQNNGVVDDSQLPKDRFSAERLKGVDSTLKIQPAKLEDSAVYLCASSSGLFQGQETQYFGPGTRLLVL.

The table lists this clonotype with many counts. The V and J genes are TRBV25-1 and TRBJ1-2; tentative D call: TRBD1 (5 bases). Germline CDR1 is MGHDK and CDR2 is SYGVNS. Trimming stripped 4 bases from V and 6 bases from J, with 12 bases between. The CDR3 consists of 13 residues. CDR3 sequence: CASSVGQGHGYTF. The CDR3 nucleotides are TGTGCCAGCAGTGTAGGGCAGGGACATGGCTACACCTTC.